The TCR beta chain under discussion was sequenced for a study of graft-versus-host responses after intestinal transplantation. Turning to the study itself: Isolated intestinal, liver-intestinal, or multivisceral transplants had been given to the recipients. General study points: After transplant, early declines in HvG clones were associated with peak levels of circulating GvH clones. Among recipient marrow samples, GvH clones were found; some appeared first in ileum or blood.

Measured with immunoSEQ multiplex PCR; TCRdb has only the in-frame clones, and not every one. Among over 100,000 clones, roughly 92% were seen once, and the ten largest hold 0.2% to 0.25%. In the case of this clone: Its antigen is unknown.

The receptor was derived from a human donor who was the organ donor for an intestinal transplant. The sample was unstimulated CD4+ T cells sorted from spleen or lymph node cells, taken before transplant.

For the CDR3, the DNA is TGCGCCAGCAGTCAATCGGGGGGGAGGGAGCCCCACTGGACTAGCGGTAGGGAGCAGTACTTC. Its translation is CASSQSGGREPHWTSGREQYF. The chain carries TRBV23-1 and TRBJ2-7; 10 bases align to TRBD2. TRBV23-1 is an ORF for which the function is uncertain. J was trimmed by 7 bases and V by 0 bases; bases with no gene match: 24. The CDR3 spans 21 residues.